These T cell receptor beta chains were read from a single sample in a study of beta chain features in type 1 diabetes. Some clones are missing from TCRdb's copy, which holds only in-frame ones; the method was immunoSEQ multiplex PCR. The data hold 350,000 or so clones, with 20% observed a single time. The source material was naive CD4+ T cells from blood. These receptor sequences come from a woman younger than 30 in good health. CDR3s include the opening cysteine and the closing phenylalanine or tryptophan. A D gene is named only where the DNA matches it firmly. A row's size may be missing; if present it is once, few, many or a size class.

V: TRBV5-1; D: .; size: few; J: TRBJ2-2; DNA: TGCGCCAGCAGCTTCGCCCTCTGGCCCGGGGAGCTGTTTTTT; CDR3: CASSFALWPGELFF
V: TRBV14; D: .; size: .; J: TRBJ2-3; DNA: TGTGCCAGCAGCCAAGGGGGCGTCCGAACAGATACGCAGTATTTT; CDR3: CASSQGGVRTDTQYF
V: TRBV10-3; D: .; size: few; J: TRBJ2-1; DNA: TGTGCCATCAGCGACAACTCCTACAATGAGCAGTTCTTC; CDR3: CAISDNSYNEQFF
V: TRBV10-3; D: TRBD2; size: .; J: TRBJ2-1; DNA: TGTGCCATCACCGCGGGAGACTCCTACAATGAGCAGTTCTTC; CDR3: CAITAGDSYNEQFF
V: TRBV6-6; D: .; size: .; J: TRBJ1-1; DNA: TGTGCCAGCAGTTACTCACCGGGATACACTGAAGCTTTCTTT; CDR3: CASSYSPGYTEAFF
V: TRBV2; D: .; size: few; J: TRBJ2-7; DNA: TGTGCCAGCAGTGACCGGGTCTCGGAGCAGTACTTC; CDR3: CASSDRVSEQYF
V: TRBV27; D: TRBD1; size: .; J: TRBJ2-1; DNA: TGTGCCAGCAGTTTGGAAGGGACAGGGGTAAATGAGCAGTTCTTC; CDR3: CASSLEGTGVNEQFF
V: TRBV5-1; D: .; size: .; J: TRBJ2-6; DNA: TGCGCCAGCAGTAGTTCCCCTGGGGCCAACGTCCTGACTTTC; CDR3: CASSSSPGANVLTF
V: TRBV10-3; D: TRBD1; size: .; J: TRBJ1-1; DNA: TGTGCCGGCCGGACAGGGGATGCAACTGAAGCTTTCTTT; CDR3: CAGRTGDATEAFF
V: TRBV27; D: TRBD2; size: .; J: TRBJ2-5; DNA: TGTGCCAGCAGTGCGACTAGCGAGTCTGGGGCCCAGTACTTC; CDR3: CASSATSESGAQYF
V: TRBV6-6; D: .; size: few; J: TRBJ1-6; DNA: TGTGCCAGCGGGGGGGGGACTAACCTCCACTTT; CDR3: CASGGGTNLHF
V: TRBV6-1; D: .; size: .; J: TRBJ2-2; DNA: TGTGCCAGCAGTGTCACTAGTGCCGGGGAGCTGTTTTTT; CDR3: CASSVTSAGELFF
V: TRBV30; D: .; size: few; J: TRBJ2-7; DNA: TGTGCCTGGTGTCCCGCAGGGGAAGGCGAGCAGTACTTC; CDR3: CAWCPAGEGEQYF
V: TRBV4-2; D: TRBD2; size: few; J: TRBJ2-3; DNA: TGTGCCAGCTCCAAAGAGGGGACTAGCGCAGCAGATACGCAGTATTTT; CDR3: CASSKEGTSAADTQYF
V: TRBV25-1; D: .; size: few; J: TRBJ2-1; DNA: TGTGCCAGCAGTGCCAGGAGGAGCTCCTACAATGAGCAGTTCTTC; CDR3: CASSARRSSYNEQFF
V: TRBV23-1; D: TRBD1; size: few; J: TRBJ2-3; DNA: TGCGCCAGCATCCCGGACAGGGCAAAGGATACGCAGTATTTT; CDR3: CASIPDRAKDTQYF
V: TRBV18; D: TRBD1; size: .; J: TRBJ2-7; DNA: TGTGCCAGCTCACCCCGGACAGGGGATAACGAGCAGTACTTC; CDR3: CASSPRTGDNEQYF
V: TRBV6-1; D: .; size: few; J: TRBJ2-2; DNA: TGTGCCAGCAGTGAAAGGGGCTTTAACACCGGGGAGCTGTTTTTT; CDR3: CASSERGFNTGELFF
V: TRBV11-2; D: TRBD2; size: few; J: TRBJ2-1; DNA: TGTGCCAGCAGCCTTAGCGGGAGGCCCGACTACAATGAGCAGTTCTTC; CDR3: CASSLSGRPDYNEQFF
V: TRBV18; D: TRBD1; size: few; J: TRBJ1-1; DNA: TGTGCCAGCTCACTACAGGGGGGTACGGACACTGAAGCTTTCTTT; CDR3: CASSLQGGTDTEAFF
V: TRBV4-3; D: .; size: few; J: TRBJ1-2; DNA: TGCGCCAGCAGCCAGGGCGACAGCTTATATGGCTACACCTTC; CDR3: CASSQGDSLYGYTF
V: TRBV4-1; D: .; size: .; J: TRBJ2-7; DNA: TGCGCCAGCAGCCAGGGCTTAGCGGACGTCTCCTACGAGCAGTACTTC; CDR3: CASSQGLADVSYEQYF
V: TRBV27; D: TRBD2; size: few; J: TRBJ2-1; DNA: TGTGCCAGCAGTTTATGGAGCGGGAACTACAATGAGCAGTTCTTC; CDR3: CASSLWSGNYNEQFF
V: TRBV7-2; D: .; size: .; J: TRBJ2-7; DNA: TGTGCCAGCAGCTTTCCGGGGGACTCGTACGAGCAGTACTTC; CDR3: CASSFPGDSYEQYF
V: TRBV2; D: .; size: few; J: TRBJ1-2; DNA: TGTGCCAGCAGTGAAGCGAGGGGGAGAAAGTTCTTC; CDR3: CASSEARGRKFF
V: TRBV4-3; D: .; size: .; J: TRBJ1-4; DNA: TGCGCCAGCAGCCAAGACCCCCGGGAGAATGAAAAACTGTTTTTT; CDR3: CASSQDPRENEKLFF
V: TRBV29-1; D: .; size: few; J: TRBJ2-5; DNA: TGCAGCGTGGGACACCTCCAAGAGACCCAGTACTTC; CDR3: CSVGHLQETQYF
V: TRBV2; D: TRBD1; size: .; J: TRBJ2-1; DNA: TGTGCCAGCAGGTGGGACAGGGGGTTTAGCAATGAGCAGTTCTTC; CDR3: CASRWDRGFSNEQFF